This is a list of T cell receptor beta chains from one sample in a study of T cell responses to AZD1222 COVID-19 vaccine. Assay used: immunoSEQ multiplex PCR; TCRdb lists only in-frame clones, some missing. Altogether about 120,000 clones are present, about 92% being singletons, with the ten largest covering 2.9%. Sequenced here: peripheral blood, sampled on day 0 of AZD1222 vaccination. Receptors originate from an adult in good health. CDR3s include the opening cysteine and the closing phenylalanine or tryptophan. A D gene is named only where the DNA matches it firmly. Rows give clone size only sometimes, using once, few, many, or a class for an expanded clone.

CDR3aa: CASRETATYEQYF; CDR3nt: TGTGCCAGCAGGGAGACAGCGACTTACGAGCAGTACTTC; abundance: .; v_gene: TRBV28; j_gene: TRBJ2-7; d_gene: .
CDR3aa: CASRDRGGTEAFF; CDR3nt: TGCGCCAGCAGAGACAGGGGAGGAACTGAAGCTTTCTTT; abundance: .; v_gene: TRBV10-2; j_gene: TRBJ1-1; d_gene: TRBD1
CDR3aa: CASSHGTVKNQPQHF; CDR3nt: TGCGCCAGCAGCCACGGGACAGTGAAAAATCAGCCCCAGCATTTT; abundance: .; v_gene: TRBV4-1; j_gene: TRBJ1-5; d_gene: TRBD1
CDR3aa: CASSPQGRDNSPLHF; CDR3nt: TGTGCCAGCTCACCCCAAGGCAGGGACAATTCACCCCTCCACTTT; abundance: .; v_gene: TRBV18; j_gene: TRBJ1-6; d_gene: .
CDR3aa: CASSHIGTGGYGYTF; CDR3nt: TGTGCCAGCAGCCACATAGGGACAGGAGGCTATGGCTACACCTTC; abundance: .; v_gene: TRBV14; j_gene: TRBJ1-2; d_gene: TRBD1
CDR3aa: CASSRGTGFNNEQFF; CDR3nt: TGTGCCAGCAGCAGAGGGACAGGGTTCAACAATGAGCAGTTCTTC; abundance: .; v_gene: TRBV11-2; j_gene: TRBJ2-1; d_gene: TRBD1
CDR3aa: CASRLGVFNTIYF; CDR3nt: TGTGCCAGCAGATTAGGGGTTTTTAACACCATATATTTT; abundance: .; v_gene: TRBV12-3/TRBV12-4; j_gene: TRBJ1-3; d_gene: .
CDR3aa: CASSHRPGRNQPQHF; CDR3nt: TGCGCCAGCAGTCATCGGCCAGGCAGAAATCAGCCCCAGCATTTT; abundance: .; v_gene: TRBV23-1; j_gene: TRBJ1-5; d_gene: .
CDR3aa: CASSPADRGFGTGELFF; CDR3nt: TGTGCCAGCAGTCCGGCCGACAGGGGCTTTGGCACCGGGGAGCTGTTTTTT; abundance: .; v_gene: TRBV28; j_gene: TRBJ2-2; d_gene: TRBD1
CDR3aa: CASSQLAGGPSGELFF; CDR3nt: TGCGCCAGCAGCCAACTAGCGGGAGGGCCCAGCGGGGAGCTGTTTTTT; abundance: .; v_gene: TRBV4-1; j_gene: TRBJ2-2; d_gene: TRBD2
CDR3aa: CASSIEAHYEQYF; CDR3nt: TGTGCCAGTAGTATAGAGGCCCACTACGAGCAGTACTTC; abundance: .; v_gene: TRBV19; j_gene: TRBJ2-7; d_gene: .
CDR3aa: CASSLGSGAGGGNQPQHF; CDR3nt: TGTGCCAGCAGCTTGGGGTCAGGGGCCGGAGGGGGCAATCAGCCCCAGCATTTT; abundance: .; v_gene: TRBV7-9; j_gene: TRBJ1-5; d_gene: .
CDR3aa: CASSSGGEQYF; CDR3nt: TGTGCCAGCAGCTCCGGAGGGGAGCAGTACTTC; abundance: .; v_gene: TRBV7-9; j_gene: TRBJ2-7; d_gene: .
CDR3aa: CASSYKGGFGYTF; CDR3nt: TGTGCCAGCAGCTATAAGGGGGGCTTTGGCTACACCTTC; abundance: .; v_gene: TRBV5-4; j_gene: TRBJ1-2; d_gene: .
CDR3aa: CASTVGSGELFF; CDR3nt: TGTGCCAGCACCGTGGGTTCCGGGGAGCTGTTTTTT; abundance: once; v_gene: TRBV28; j_gene: TRBJ2-2; d_gene: .
CDR3aa: CASSFGTSGRRELFF; CDR3nt: TGTGCCAGCAGCTTCGGGACTAGCGGGAGGCGGGAGCTGTTTTTT; abundance: .; v_gene: TRBV7-2; j_gene: TRBJ2-2; d_gene: TRBD2
CDR3aa: CASSPSGQGVHQPQHF; CDR3nt: TGTGCCAGCAGCCCGTCGGGACAGGGGGTGCATCAGCCCCAGCATTTT; abundance: few; v_gene: TRBV28; j_gene: TRBJ1-5; d_gene: TRBD1
CDR3aa: CASSAGMNYNEQFF; CDR3nt: TGTGCCAGCAGCGCCGGGATGAACTACAATGAGCAGTTCTTC; abundance: .; v_gene: TRBV11-3; j_gene: TRBJ2-1; d_gene: .
CDR3aa: CASSPQGPETQYF; CDR3nt: TGTGCCAGCAGTCCTCAGGGGCCAGAGACCCAGTACTTC; abundance: .; v_gene: TRBV27; j_gene: TRBJ2-5; d_gene: .
CDR3aa: CASSSQGPDTQYF; CDR3nt: TGTGCCAGCAGCTCACAGGGCCCAGATACGCAGTATTTT; abundance: .; v_gene: TRBV7-3; j_gene: TRBJ2-3; d_gene: .
CDR3aa: CASSTGTGTGELFF; CDR3nt: TGCGCCAGCAGTACCGGGACTGGCACCGGGGAGCTGTTTTTT; abundance: once; v_gene: TRBV5-1; j_gene: TRBJ2-2; d_gene: .
CDR3aa: CASSGTVNTEAFF; CDR3nt: TGTGCCAGCTCGGGGACGGTGAACACTGAAGCTTTCTTT; abundance: .; v_gene: TRBV18; j_gene: TRBJ1-1; d_gene: .
CDR3aa: CASSLLVATEAFF; CDR3nt: TGTGCCAGCAGCCTTTTGGTGGCCACTGAAGCTTTCTTT; abundance: .; v_gene: TRBV11-2; j_gene: TRBJ1-1; d_gene: .
CDR3aa: CASTRGSFTNYGYTF; CDR3nt: TGTGCCAGCACTAGGGGCAGTTTTACTAACTATGGCTACACCTTC; abundance: .; v_gene: TRBV6-5; j_gene: TRBJ1-2; d_gene: .
CDR3aa: CASSPKTSGSPGELFF; CDR3nt: TGTGCCAGCAGCCCAAAGACTAGCGGGAGTCCCGGGGAGCTGTTTTTT; abundance: .; v_gene: TRBV4-2; j_gene: TRBJ2-2; d_gene: TRBD2
CDR3aa: CAISDPSRADEKLFF; CDR3nt: TGTGCCATCAGTGACCCATCACGGGCGGATGAAAAACTGTTTTTT; abundance: .; v_gene: TRBV10-3; j_gene: TRBJ1-4; d_gene: .
CDR3aa: CASSPNRANQPQHF; CDR3nt: TGTGCCAGCTCGCCAAACAGGGCCAATCAGCCCCAGCATTTT; abundance: .; v_gene: TRBV18; j_gene: TRBJ1-5; d_gene: .
CDR3aa: CASSPRAGTTDTQYF; CDR3nt: TGTGCCAGCAGCCCCCGAGCGGGAACCACAGATACGCAGTATTTT; abundance: .; v_gene: TRBV7-7; j_gene: TRBJ2-3; d_gene: TRBD2
CDR3aa: CASSHPGTSGTDEQFF; CDR3nt: TGTGCCAGCAGCCACCCCGGGACTAGCGGGACCGATGAGCAGTTCTTC; abundance: .; v_gene: TRBV3-1/TRBV3-2; j_gene: TRBJ2-1; d_gene: TRBD2
CDR3aa: CASSFSGTGDVYEQYF; CDR3nt: TGTGCCAGCAGTTTTTCCGGGACAGGGGATGTCTACGAGCAGTACTTC; abundance: .; v_gene: TRBV27; j_gene: TRBJ2-7; d_gene: TRBD1
CDR3aa: CASTGGPTNYGYTF; CDR3nt: TGTGCCAGTACTGGGGGCCCTACTAACTATGGCTACACCTTC; abundance: .; v_gene: TRBV19; j_gene: TRBJ1-2; d_gene: .
CDR3aa: CASSQQVLSPGPQETQYF; CDR3nt: TGTGCCAGCAGCCAACAAGTGTTGTCTCCGGGTCCCCAAGAGACCCAGTACTTC; abundance: .; v_gene: TRBV14; j_gene: TRBJ2-5; d_gene: .
CDR3aa: CASSPGGSYTEAFF; CDR3nt: TGTGCCAGCAGCCCAGGGGGCTCGTACACTGAAGCTTTCTTT; abundance: .; v_gene: TRBV11-3; j_gene: TRBJ1-1; d_gene: TRBD1
CDR3aa: CASRDTGTSGYNEQFF; CDR3nt: TGTGCCAGCAGGGATACCGGGACTAGCGGCTACAATGAGCAGTTCTTC; abundance: .; v_gene: TRBV4-2; j_gene: TRBJ2-1; d_gene: TRBD2
CDR3aa: CASSYHPTSGLGAQYF; CDR3nt: TGTGCCAGCAGTTACCATCCGACTAGCGGCCTCGGGGCCCAGTACTTC; abundance: .; v_gene: TRBV6-5; j_gene: TRBJ2-5; d_gene: TRBD2
CDR3aa: CASSSQGGQPQHF; CDR3nt: TGTGCCAGCAGTTCTCAGGGGGGGCAGCCCCAGCATTTT; abundance: .; v_gene: TRBV6-5; j_gene: TRBJ1-5; d_gene: TRBD1
CDR3aa: CASSHIGTGAIEQYF; CDR3nt: TGCGCCAGCAGCCACATCGGGACAGGGGCTATCGAGCAGTACTTC; abundance: .; v_gene: TRBV4-1; j_gene: TRBJ2-7; d_gene: TRBD1
CDR3aa: CASSLDKSGELFF; CDR3nt: TGCGCCAGCAGCTTGGATAAATCCGGGGAGCTGTTTTTT; abundance: .; v_gene: TRBV5-1; j_gene: TRBJ2-2; d_gene: .
CDR3aa: CASSETSEPGNTIYF; CDR3nt: TGTGCCAGCAGTGAAACGTCAGAGCCTGGAAACACCATATATTTT; abundance: few; v_gene: TRBV6-1; j_gene: TRBJ1-3; d_gene: .
CDR3aa: CASSKERQGPDTQYF; CDR3nt: TGTGCCAGCAGCAAAGAGCGACAGGGGCCAGATACGCAGTATTTT; abundance: .; v_gene: TRBV21-1; j_gene: TRBJ2-3; d_gene: .
CDR3aa: CASSSLGANYGYTF; CDR3nt: TGTGCCAGCAGTTCCTTGGGGGCTAACTATGGCTACACCTTC; abundance: few; v_gene: TRBV28; j_gene: TRBJ1-2; d_gene: .
CDR3aa: CASSFTSGSSYEQYF; CDR3nt: TGTGCCAGCAGTTTCACTAGCGGCTCCTCCTACGAGCAGTACTTC; abundance: .; v_gene: TRBV27; j_gene: TRBJ2-7; d_gene: TRBD2
CDR3aa: CASSFTSYNEQFF; CDR3nt: TGTGCCAGCAGCTTTACCTCCTACAATGAGCAGTTCTTC; abundance: .; v_gene: TRBV7-9; j_gene: TRBJ2-1; d_gene: .
CDR3aa: CASSLDGGPGANVLTF; CDR3nt: TGTGCCAGCAGCCTCGACGGGGGGCCTGGGGCCAACGTCCTGACTTTC; abundance: .; v_gene: TRBV5-5; j_gene: TRBJ2-6; d_gene: .
CDR3aa: CASSARRGYYQETQYF; CDR3nt: TGTGCCAGCAGTGCGAGACGGGGGTATTACCAAGAGACCCAGTACTTC; abundance: .; v_gene: TRBV2; j_gene: TRBJ2-5; d_gene: .
CDR3aa: CATSRDNGGYEQYF; CDR3nt: TGTGCCACCAGCAGGGACAATGGTGGCTACGAGCAGTACTTC; abundance: .; v_gene: TRBV15; j_gene: TRBJ2-7; d_gene: .